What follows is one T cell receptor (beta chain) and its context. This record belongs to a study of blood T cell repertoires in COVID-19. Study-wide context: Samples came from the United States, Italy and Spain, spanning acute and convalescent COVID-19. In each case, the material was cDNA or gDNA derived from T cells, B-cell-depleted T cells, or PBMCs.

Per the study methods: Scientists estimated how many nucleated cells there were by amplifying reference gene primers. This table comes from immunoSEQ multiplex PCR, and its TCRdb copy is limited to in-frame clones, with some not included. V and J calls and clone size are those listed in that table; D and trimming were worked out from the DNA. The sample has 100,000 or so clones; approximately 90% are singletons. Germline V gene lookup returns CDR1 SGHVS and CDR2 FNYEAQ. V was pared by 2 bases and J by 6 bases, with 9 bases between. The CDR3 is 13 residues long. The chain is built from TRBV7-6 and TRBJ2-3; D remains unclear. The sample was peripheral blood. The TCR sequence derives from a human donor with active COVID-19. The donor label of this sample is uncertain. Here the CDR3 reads CASSLSPADTQYF. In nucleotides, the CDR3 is TGTGCCAGCAGCTTATCCCCCGCGGATACGCAGTATTTT.